This T cell receptor beta chain was captured in a study of cytomegalovirus exposure and HLA in healthy donors. Background on the study: An early data release held approximately 80 million unique TCRs from HLA-typed donors. Regarding the study as a whole: A cluster of highly shared sequence variants was likely a sequencing artifact. A prior analysis recorded that most TCR beta V segments were productive about 87% or about 30% of the time.

The CDR3 length is 17 residues. The V end was cut by 1 base, the J end by 4 bases, with 19 bases between. CDR1 is MDHEN and CDR2 is SYDVKM in the germline V gene. Both 60 Vbeta primers and 13 Jbeta primers went into the PCR. Some clones are missing from TCRdb's copy, which holds only in-frame ones; the method was immunoSEQ multiplex PCR. The table lists around 94,000 clones, approximately 84% of them singletons. The donors gave bone marrow, and they were healthy. Notes on this clone: Its specificity is unknown.

The specimen sequenced was PBMCs. V and J are TRBV28 and TRBJ1-2; TRBD1 might be the D (6 bases). The clonotype comes from a man aged 18 to 35 in good health and CMV-seronegative. The CDR3 DNA sequence: TGTGCCAGCAGTTTATTGCGAGGGGCAGGGGCTAGCTATGGCTACACCTTC. Translated, it gives CASSLLRGAGASYGYTF.